This TCR beta chain is from a study of T cells in Graves' hyperthyroidism and ophthalmopathy. For this clonotype: Its antigen is still unknown.

The TCR beta CDR3 regions underwent amplification using RNA transcripts as the source. Initially, a first-round RT-PCR of the TCR CDR3 employed the HTBI primer set. TCRdb passed the multiplex PCR reads through MiXCR, listing each CDR3 protein once. This table holds nearly 600,000 distinct CDR3 sequences, over 12% found once. The trim removed 3 bases at V and 6 bases at J, leaving 7 bases unmatched. Germline CDR1 reads MNHEY; CDR2 reads SVGAGI. This CDR3 has 15 amino acids. The study's findings and limits: The model made its ophthalmopathy prediction, and onset followed a median approximately six months later.

The source of this sequence is a woman between 18 and 29 years old with Graves' ophthalmopathy. The chain joins TRBV6-5 to TRBJ2-7; 11 nucleotides line up with TRBD1. Sequencing was done on a sample of blood. CDR3 sequence: CASSYGDRGGVEQYF. DNA of the CDR3: TGTGCCAGCAGTTATGGGGACAGGGGGGGTGTCGAGCAGTACTTC.